Following are 25 T cell receptor beta chains from one sample sequenced in a study of cytomegalovirus exposure and HLA in healthy donors. Assay: immunoSEQ multiplex PCR; the TCRdb copy retains only in-frame clones and omits some. The sample has 200,000 to 250,000 clones, about 89% seen once. Sequencing was carried out using PBMCs. The receptors shown here come from a woman younger than 35 in good health and CMV-seronegative.

The V and J genes are TRBV6-1 and TRBJ2-3; TRBD2 is a possible D gene (6 bases). The CDR3 loop spans 15 amino acids. The V end lost 3 bases, the J end lost 0 bases, and 10 bases lay between the germline ends. The V gene's germline CDR1 is MNHNS and CDR2 SASEGT. Written as DNA, the CDR3 is TGTGCCAGCAGTGAGGAGCGGGCGAGCACAGATACGCAGTATTTT. Translated, it gives CASSEERASTDTQYF.

J is TRBJ2-2 and V is TRBV11-3; the D is unclear. Trimming stripped 5 bases from V and 7 bases from J, with 17 bases between. The CDR3 loop spans 15 amino acids. Germline V gene data show CDR1 as SGHNT and CDR2 as YENEEA. This CDR3 is CASSTTPTVVGELFF. The CDR3 region has the DNA TGTGCCAGCAGCACGACACCGACGGTAGTCGGGGAGCTGTTTTTT.

V gene TRBV10-1 combines with J gene TRBJ2-3; 7 nucleotides match TRBD2. The trim removed 2 bases at V and 1 base at J, leaving 3 bases unmatched. The V gene's germline CDR1 is WNHNN and CDR2 SYGVQD (reference sequence). The CDR3 has 15 amino acids. CDR3 bases: TGCGCCAGCAGTGAGCTCCTAGCGGGCACAGATACGCAGTATTTT. This encodes CASSELLAGTDTQYF.

The rearrangement uses TRBV5-6 and TRBJ2-4, with 8 bases that match TRBD1. The trim removed 4 bases at V and 1 base at J, leaving 13 bases unmatched. CDR1 SGHDT and CDR2 YYEEEE come from the germline V gene. CDR3 size: 18 residues. The CDR3 loop is CASSPRYGQGRAKNIQYF. Here the CDR3 DNA reads TGTGCCAGCAGCCCAAGATACGGACAGGGAAGGGCCAAAAACATTCAGTACTTC.

CDR3 nucleotide sequence: TGCGCCAGCAGCTCGGAATTGGGCAATTCACCCCTCCACTTT. Residues: CASSSELGNSPLHF. The chain couples TRBV5-1 to TRBJ1-6; no definite D call. Trimming cost V 3 bases and J 7 bases, with 11 bases left between them. The CDR3 has 14 residues. Germline assignment: CDR1 SGHRS and CDR2 YFSETQ.

The genes are TRBV4-1 and TRBJ1-5, with a weak D call TRBD1 (6 bases). Deletions cut 4 bases from V and 5 bases from J, with 12 bases between. The germline V gene encodes CDR1 MGHRA and CDR2 YSYEKL. This CDR3 region has 14 residues. This CDR3 reads CASSPTGEDQPQHF. The CDR3 coding sequence is TGCGCCAGCAGCCCGACAGGAGAAGATCAGCCCCAGCATTTT.

The chain joins TRBV27 to TRBJ2-7; 9 bases agree with TRBD1. This CDR3 has 15 amino acids. Per the germline V gene, CDR1 is MNHEY and CDR2 is SMNVEV (reference sequence). The trim removed 5 bases at V and 1 base at J, leaving 6 bases unmatched. This CDR3 is CASSGSGTGSYEQYF. The CDR3 DNA sequence: TGTGCCAGCAGTGGCTCCGGGACAGGGTCCTACGAGCAGTACTTC.

The V gene is TRBV19, the J gene TRBJ2-5, with TRBD2 matching over 9 bases. Looked up from germline, CDR1 is LNHDA and CDR2 is SQIVND (reference sequence). The CDR3 totals 18 residues. The ends lost 1 base at V and 4 bases at J; junction bases unmatched: 13. The CDR3 loop is CASSIVGTSSPGGETQYF. The CDR3 region has the DNA TGTGCCAGTAGTATAGTTGGGACTAGCAGCCCGGGGGGAGAGACCCAGTACTTC. The whole variable domain, remainder taken from reference TRBV19 and TRBJ2-5, is DGGITQSPKYLFRKEGQNVTLSCEQNLNHDAMYWYRQDPGQGLRLIYYSQIVNDFQKGDIAEGYSVSREKKESFPLTVTSAQKNPTAFYLCASSIVGTSSPGGETQYFGPGTRLLVL.

The CDR3 loop is CASRPQVSTAEAFF. CDR3 bases: TGTGCCAGCAGACCACAGGTTTCAACGGCTGAAGCTTTCTTT. V and J are TRBV6-1 and TRBJ1-1; possibly TRBD1 for D (5 bases). V was trimmed by 6 bases and J by 6 bases, leaving 17 bases between them. Germline V gene data show CDR1 as MNHNS and CDR2 as SASEGT. The CDR3 runs to 14 residues.

The chain couples TRBV27 to TRBJ2-2; perhaps TRBD2 as D (5 bases). Germline V gene sequence: CDR1 MNHEY, CDR2 SMNVEV (reference sequence). This CDR3 contains 13 residues. V was clipped by 7 bases and J by 4 bases, with 10 bases between them. In DNA form, the CDR3 reads TGTGCCAGCACCGAGGGTTTCACCGGGGAGCTGTTTTTT. This encodes CASTEGFTGELFF.

The chain combines TRBV6-5 with TRBJ2-7; D gene uncertain. Looked up from germline, CDR1 is MNHEY and CDR2 is SVGAGI. The CDR3 has 14 residues. V lost 4 bases and J lost 0, with 10 bases in between. The CDR3 DNA sequence: TGTGCCAGCAGTTCTCAGTACAACTCCTACGAGCAGTACTTC. Protein product: CASSSQYNSYEQYF.

The V call is TRBV7-2, the J call TRBJ1-4, with D uncertain. Germline assignment: CDR1 SGHTA and CDR2 FQGNSA. Trimming removed 2 bases at V and 0 bases at J, with 4 bases between. The CDR3 has 14 amino acids. CDR3 loop: CASSLSATNEKLFF. CDR3 DNA: TGTGCCAGCAGCTTATCCGCAACTAATGAAAAACTGTTTTTT.

This clone was seen a single time. The J gene is TRBJ2-7, the V gene TRBV11-3; 9 nucleotides align to TRBD2. CDR3 length: 15 residues. Per germline, CDR1 SGHNT and CDR2 YENEEA. V lost 5 bases to trimming and J lost 2 bases; unmatched junction nucleotides: 7. The CDR3 region is CASSTRTSDTYEQYF. The CDR3 DNA sequence: TGTGCCAGCAGCACCCGGACTAGCGACACCTACGAGCAGTACTTC. The variable domain in full, with the rest retrieved from reference TRBV11-3 and TRBJ2-7, is EAGVVQSPRYKIIEKKQPVAFWCNPISGHNTLYWYLQNLGQGPELLIRYENEEAVDDSQLPKDRFSAERLKGVDSTLKIQPAELGDSAVYLCASSTRTSDTYEQYFGPGTRLTVT.

This clone was picked up a small number of times. This chain joins TRBV6-5 and TRBJ2-7; TRBD1 agrees at 8 bases. The CDR3 is 15 residues long. V lost 4 bases to trimming and J lost 0 bases; unmatched junction nucleotides: 5. The germline CDR1 and CDR2 sequences are MNHEY and SVGAGI. CDR3 bases: TGTGCCAGCAGTTCGTCAGGGGGCTACTCCTACGAGCAGTACTTC. Residues: CASSSSGGYSYEQYF.

This rearrangement joins TRBV19 to TRBJ2-3; 10 bases map to TRBD2. Germline CDR1 and CDR2: LNHDA and SQIVND (reference sequence). V trimming: 3 bases; J trimming: 3 bases; junction bases outside the gene matches: 3. The CDR3 spans 15 residues. CDR3: CASSIPSGRTDTQYF. In DNA form, the CDR3 reads TGTGCCAGTAGTATCCCTAGCGGGAGAACAGATACGCAGTATTTT.

The chain is built from TRBV6-6 and TRBJ1-5; D may be TRBD1 (6 bases). Germline V gene sequence: CDR1 MNHNY, CDR2 SVGAGI (reference sequence). The germline V and J ends were trimmed by 3 bases and 8 bases, with 14 bases remaining between them. The CDR3 is made up of 14 amino acids. This CDR3 is CASSYRSGEEPQHF. The CDR3 DNA reads as TGTGCCAGCAGTTATCGGTCAGGGGAAGAGCCCCAGCATTTT.

The rearrangement links TRBV29-1 to TRBJ1-1; the match to TRBD1 covers 8 bases. This CDR3 has 13 residues. J lost 3 bases, V lost 6 bases, and 6 bases had no gene match. The germline gives CDR1 SQVTM, CDR2 ANQGSEA. Here the CDR3 reads CSVGQGADTEAFF. CDR3 nucleotides: TGCAGCGTCGGGCAGGGGGCGGACACTGAAGCTTTCTTT.

The chain recombines TRBV28 with TRBJ1-5; a possible D gene is TRBD1 (5 bases). The CDR3 loop spans 14 amino acids. CDR1 is MDHEN and CDR2 is SYDVKM in the germline V gene. V was shortened by 1 base and J by 9 bases, with 13 bases between the two germline ends. The CDR3 nucleotides are TGTGCCAGCAGTTTATCTGTCAGTGGGGCGCCCCAGCATTTT. Translating it yields CASSLSVSGAPQHF.

The J gene is TRBJ2-5, the V gene TRBV27, with TRBD2 matching 9 bases. Germline assignment: CDR1 MNHEY and CDR2 SMNVEV (reference sequence). This CDR3 is built from 15 residues. V lost 6 bases and J lost 7; bases outside the gene matches: 12. CDR3 region: CASSSQAGGLGTQYF. The CDR3 bases are TGTGCCAGCAGCTCCCAAGCGGGAGGTCTGGGGACCCAGTACTTC.

The V call is TRBV7-9, the J call TRBJ2-7, with TRBD1 matching over 8 bases. The CDR3 has 15 residues. The V and J ends lost 3 bases and 5 bases, in that order; junction bases with no gene match: 9. CDR1 is SEHNR, CDR2 FQNEAQ, per germline (reference sequence). CDR3 nucleotide sequence: TGTGCCAGCAGCTTGTATTGGGACAGGTCTCACGAGCAGTACTTC. This translates into CASSLYWDRSHEQYF.

The J gene is TRBJ1-3, the V gene TRBV30; TRBD1 matches 7 bases. Germline lookup yields CDR1 GTSNPN and CDR2 SVGIG (reference sequence). The CDR3 is 15 amino acids. The J segment lost 1 base and the V segment lost 4 bases, leaving 7 bases of the junction unmatched. CDR3 residues: CAWTPSGGSGNTIYF. CDR3 coding DNA: TGTGCCTGGACCCCTTCAGGGGGGTCTGGAAACACCATATATTTT.

The J gene is TRBJ1-1, the V gene TRBV2; the match to TRBD1 covers 8 bases. CDR3 length: 14 amino acids. Looked up from germline, CDR1 is SNHLY and CDR2 is FYNNEI. V trimming: 6 bases; J trimming: 7 bases; junction bases outside the gene matches: 10. The CDR3 reads CASRDRVVPLEAFF. CDR3 nucleotides: TGTGCCAGCAGGGACAGGGTGGTACCCCTTGAAGCTTTCTTT.

The genes are TRBV7-9 and TRBJ2-3; the match to TRBD2 covers 8 bases. The V gene end was trimmed by 5 bases and the J gene end by 8 bases; junction bases not matched to a gene: 21. Germline assignment: CDR1 SEHNR and CDR2 FQNEAQ (reference sequence). The CDR3 is 18 residues long. The CDR3 bases are TGTGCCAGCAGCCTCGACTTAGGGGCGGGAGGACAGTTAGCTACGCAGTATTTT. It encodes CASSLDLGAGGQLATQYF.

The rearrangement joins TRBV19 to TRBJ2-1; D not resolved. This CDR3 contains 11 residues. Trimming removed 3 bases from V and 10 bases from J, with 7 bases in between. Looked up from germline, CDR1 is LNHDA and CDR2 is SQIVND (reference sequence). The CDR3, as DNA: TGTGCCAGTAGTATGCAGTTAGAGCAGTTCTTC. Amino acids: CASSMQLEQFF.

The V and J genes are TRBV12-5 and TRBJ1-4, with TRBD1 as a possible D gene (5 bases). CDR1 is LGHNT and CDR2 is FRNRAP in the germline V gene. V lost 6 bases and J lost 7, with 15 bases in between. There are 14 residues in the CDR3. CDR3 bases: TGTGCTAGTGGCACGGGACTCCTAGGTGAAAAACTGTTTTTT. This encodes CASGTGLLGEKLFF. Looking up the rest from reference TRBV12-5 and TRBJ1-4 gives the full variable domain: DARVTQTPRHKVTEMGQEVTMRCQPILGHNTVFWYRQTMMQGLELLAYFRNRAPLDDSGMPKDRFSAEMPDATLATLKIQPSEPRDSAVYFCASGTGLLGEKLFFGSGTQLSVL.